This T cell receptor (beta chain) emerged from a study of cytomegalovirus exposure and HLA in healthy donors. The primer mix had 60 Vbeta and 13 Jbeta primers. Only in-frame clones appear in the TCRdb table, and some are missing; sequencing was by immunoSEQ multiplex PCR. The listing records 70,000 or so clones. This CDR3 spans 15 amino acids. Germline trimming cut 5 bases from V and 7 bases from J; bases unmatched to any gene: 10. Germline-derived CDR1 and CDR2 are MDHEN and SYDVKM. The clonotype was recovered from a man aged 35 to 55 in good health and CMV-seronegative. The specimen was PBMCs. This sequence joins TRBV28 and TRBJ2-1, with 8 bases matching TRBD2. The CDR3 is CASSRPGLGENEQFF. CDR3 in DNA: TGTGCCAGCAGTCGACCGGGACTAGGGGAAAATGAGCAGTTCTTC.